Presented here are 23 T cell receptor beta chains from one specimen sequenced in a study of a mutant IDH1 vaccine in newly diagnosed glioma (dated by TCRdb to about 2021). These receptors lack a known antigen. The time point label for this specimen denotes: week 11, during vaccination. Each vaccine dose was 300 ug of a 20-mer mutant IDH1 peptide in Montanide, given subcutaneously with topical imiquimod. The library was made by the immunoSEQ multiplex PCR assay. Drawn from immuneACCESS, this table holds only the in-frame rearrangements with V and J called that TCRdb kept. Clones are partly lost; checked studies trace under half to an unresolved V gene and leave the rest unexplained. Within this sample are around 130,000 clones, with around 80% of them counted one time only. The ten largest clones add up to under 7% of the sample. This specimen was PBMCs, taken from a glioma patient whose treatment included an IDH1 peptide vaccine. The receptors were sampled from a man aged 40-49 years with glioma.

The rearrangement uses TRBV6-5 and TRBJ2-7; TRBD1 matches at 7 bases. The CDR3 consists of 16 residues. Germline V gives CDR1 MNHEY, CDR2 SVGAGI. Losses at the gene ends were 2 bases for V and 2 bases for J; bases not matched to a gene: 9. CDR3 protein: CASSYPPGQNTYEQYF. CDR3 DNA sequence: TGTGCCAGCAGTTACCCGCCGGGACAGAATACCTACGAGCAGTACTTC.

A few counts support this clone. The chain couples TRBV11-2 to TRBJ2-1; no clear D gene. This CDR3 has 15 amino acids. In germline, CDR1 is SGHAT, CDR2 FQNNGV. V lost 7 bases to trimming and J lost 0 bases, with 13 bases between them. The CDR3 DNA follows: TGTGCCAGCACCCCAGACTTCAGCTCCTACAATGAGCAGTTCTTC. Translated, it gives CASTPDFSSYNEQFF.

This chain joins TRBV10-3 and TRBJ2-3; no reliable D call. Germline V gene lookup returns CDR1 ENHRY and CDR2 SYGVKD. The CDR3 loop spans 11 amino acids. The V end was cut by 9 bases, the J end by 2 bases, with 6 bases between. In DNA, the CDR3 is TGTGCCATAACAGACACAGATACGCAGTATTTT. Amino acid sequence: CAITDTDTQYF.

The chain links TRBV19 to TRBJ1-5; TRBD1 is a possible D gene (6 bases). From germline, CDR1 is LNHDA and CDR2 SQIVND (reference sequence). The CDR3 consists of 14 residues. V was cut by 5 bases and J by 6 bases, with 14 bases left in between. This CDR3 reads CASSPRGFGQPQHF. CDR3 DNA sequence: TGTGCCAGTAGTCCCAGGGGCTTCGGTCAGCCCCAGCATTTT.

This clone was seen only once. The rearrangement joins TRBV5-1 to TRBJ2-5; TRBD2 agrees at 8 bases. The CDR3 is made up of 15 amino acids. From germline, CDR1 is SGHRS and CDR2 YFSETQ. Losses at the gene ends were 0 bases for V and 3 bases for J; bases not matched to a gene: 4. CDR3 nucleotides: TGCGCCAGCAGCTTGGGTCTGCGGGGGGAAGAGACCCAGTACTTC. Protein: CASSLGLRGEETQYF.

This clone was seen once. The CDR3 loop reads CASRGAGNTIYF. CDR3 nucleotide sequence: TGTGCCAGCCGAGGGGCCGGAAACACCATATATTTT. The rearrangement uses TRBV6-6 and TRBJ1-3, with D maybe TRBD1 (5 bases). Germline CDR1 is MNHNY and CDR2 is SVGAGI (reference sequence). With 8 bases removed from V and 4 bases from J, the gap between germline ends came to 9 bases. The CDR3 spans 12 residues.

The CDR3 coding sequence is TGTGCCAGCAGCTCACCGGAACGGGACCTAAAATACAATGAGCAGTTCTTC. It encodes CASSSPERDLKYNEQFF. The rearrangement links TRBV13 to TRBJ2-1; possibly TRBD1 or TRBD2 for D (5 bases each). The V gene lost 4 bases and the J gene lost 4 bases, with 20 bases spanning the gap. Germline V CDR1 and CDR2: PRHDT, FYEKMQ (reference sequence). The length of the CDR3 is 17 residues.

This clone was seen a handful of times. The J gene is TRBJ1-5, the V gene TRBV19; D unresolved. The CDR3 covers 17 residues. Germline-derived CDR1 and CDR2 are LNHDA and SQIVND (reference sequence). Trimming shortened V by 3 bases and J by 4 bases, and 19 bases separated the two germline ends. The CDR3 sequence: CASSITPGEGGNQPQHF. As DNA, the CDR3 is TGTGCCAGTAGTATTACCCCCGGGGAGGGCGGGAATCAGCCCCAGCATTTT.

The J gene is TRBJ2-7, the V gene TRBV7-8; 10 bases match TRBD2. The CDR3 totals 16 residues. V lost 1 base to trimming and J lost 7 bases; unmatched junction nucleotides: 10. Germline assignment: CDR1 SGHVS and CDR2 FQNEAQ. CDR3 amino acids: CASSLESGRVDWEQYF. The DNA for the CDR3 is TGTGCCAGCAGCTTAGAGAGCGGGAGGGTGGATTGGGAGCAGTACTTC.

The count of this clone is one. This sequence joins TRBV15 and TRBJ2-1, with a tentative D call TRBD2 (5 bases). CDR3 length: 13 amino acids. Germline V gene lookup returns CDR1 LNHNV and CDR2 YYDKDF (reference sequence). V was trimmed by 0 bases and J by 14 bases, leaving 14 bases between them. CDR3 region: CATSRDLGGPKFF. The CDR3 region has the DNA TGTGCCACCAGCAGAGATCTCGGAGGACCTAAGTTCTTC.

The chain has TRBV7-9 and TRBJ2-7; D could derive from TRBD1 or TRBD2 (5 bases each). Germline V gives CDR1 SEHNR, CDR2 FQNEAQ (reference sequence). This CDR3 spans 14 amino acids. Trimming pared 6 bases from V and 2 bases from J, leaving 14 bases between. The CDR3 nucleotides read TGTGCCAGCAGTTTTAGGGACCTTCCCTACGAGCAGTACTTC. Its translation is CASSFRDLPYEQYF.

The chain joins TRBV30 to TRBJ1-1; TRBD1 agrees at 9 bases. The CDR3 spans 14 residues. Looked up from germline, CDR1 is GTSNPN and CDR2 is SVGIG (reference sequence). Trimming removed 4 bases from V and 5 bases from J; junction bases left unmatched: 8. The DNA for the CDR3 is TGTGCCTGGACCCAACAGGGGGCGCGGACTGAAGCTTTCTTT. Protein product: CAWTQQGARTEAFF. Filled out from reference TRBV30 and TRBJ1-1, the complete variable domain reads SQTIHQWPATLVQPVGSPLSLECTVEGTSNPNLYWYRQAAGRGLQLLFYSVGIGQISSEVPQNLSASRPQDRQFILSSKKLLLSDSGFYLCAWTQQGARTEAFFGQGTRLTVV.

This clone was seen a handful of times. J is TRBJ1-1 and V is TRBV7-6, with D possibly being TRBD1 (6 bases). Per the germline V gene, CDR1 is SGHVS and CDR2 is FNYEAQ. V lost 2 bases and J 2 bases, leaving 9 bases between the germline ends. CDR3 length: 14 residues. This CDR3 reads CASSLSGGNTEAFF. CDR3 DNA: TGTGCCAGCAGCTTAAGTGGGGGCAACACTGAAGCTTTCTTT.

This chain connects TRBV6-1 to TRBJ1-2; TRBD1 agrees at 7 bases. J was trimmed by 5 bases and V by 5 bases; bases with no gene match: 11. CDR1 is MNHNS, CDR2 SASEGT, per germline. The CDR3 is 15 amino acids. The CDR3 spells CASSKEGALGYGYTF. CDR3 DNA sequence: TGTGCCAGCAGTAAAGAGGGGGCGCTCGGTTATGGCTACACCTTC.

About this clone itself: The junction and the germline gene differ at one end; a read error may be behind it. The rearrangement joins TRBV7-2 to TRBJ1-1; unclear D gene. Germline assignment: CDR1 SGHTA and CDR2 FQGNSA. The CDR3 sequence is 15 residues long. The CDR3 spells CASSLAPTWSSEAFF. The CDR3 DNA sequence: TGTGCCAGCAGCCTAGCCCCCACTTGGAGCTCTGAAGCTTTCTTT.

This chain connects TRBV7-2 to TRBJ2-2; 7 nucleotides match TRBD1. CDR3 length: 19 residues. CDR1 is SGHTA, CDR2 FQGNSA, per germline. Trimming removed 0 bases from V and 10 bases from J; junction bases left unmatched: 20. The DNA for the CDR3 is TGTGCCAGCAGCTTAGCTCTCCCTCTCTCAGGACAGGTCCGAAAGGAGCTGTTTTTT. This sequence encodes CASSLALPLSGQVRKELFF. The full variable domain, completed using reference TRBV7-2 and TRBJ2-2, is GAGVSQSPSNKVTEKGKDVELRCDPISGHTALYWYRQSLGQGLEFLIYFQGNSAPDKSGLPSDRFSAERTGGSVSTLTIQRTQQEDSAVYLCASSLALPLSGQVRKELFFGEGSRLTVL.

V usage is TRBV11-2 and J usage is TRBJ2-2; a possible D gene is TRBD2 (5 bases). V was trimmed by 5 bases and J by 5 bases, leaving 18 bases between them. This CDR3 is 16 amino acids long. CDR1 is SGHAT, CDR2 FQNNGV, per germline. The CDR3 DNA is TGTGCCAGCAGCGAAAGTTGGGCCGGGGATACCGGGGAGCTGTTTTTT. It specifies CASSESWAGDTGELFF.

The table lists this clone with a few counts. The chain joins TRBV28 to TRBJ1-1; possible D gene TRBD1, 5 bases. Germline CDR1 reads MDHEN; CDR2 reads SYDVKM. There are 12 residues in the CDR3. Trimming pared 2 bases from V and 5 bases from J, leaving 6 bases between. CDR3 residues: CASSLQGTEAFF. CDR3 nucleotide sequence: TGTGCCAGCAGTTTACAGGGAACTGAAGCTTTCTTT.

The chain joins TRBV7-2 to TRBJ1-5; D might be TRBD1 (6 bases). CDR1 and CDR2 (germline): SGHTA, FQGNSA. The CDR3 runs to 17 residues. The V end lost 5 bases, the J end lost 4 bases, and 21 bases lay between the germline ends. DNA of the CDR3: TGTGCCAGCAGCGAGAGGACCCGAGGGGGTAGAAATCAGCCCCAGCATTTT. Translation: CASSERTRGGRNQPQHF.

The chain has TRBV18 and TRBJ1-4; TRBD1 is a possible D gene (5 bases). This CDR3 spans 15 amino acids. V was shortened by 3 bases and J by 7 bases, with 15 bases between the two germline ends. Germline V gene sequence: CDR1 KGHSH, CDR2 LQKENI. As DNA, the CDR3 is TGTGCCAGCTCACCGGTGTCTGGGACTGTTGAAAAACTGTTTTTT. Protein product: CASSPVSGTVEKLFF.

V and J are TRBV6-5 and TRBJ1-1; 7 bases agree with TRBD1. The germline V gene encodes CDR1 MNHEY and CDR2 SVGAGI. The J segment lost 7 bases and the V segment lost 8 bases, leaving 10 bases of the junction unmatched. This CDR3 contains 13 residues. The CDR3 loop is CASSHGTANEAFF. CDR3 nucleotide sequence: TGTGCCAGCTCTCATGGGACAGCCAATGAAGCTTTCTTT.

This chain connects TRBV11-3 to TRBJ2-7; TRBD2 aligns across 12 bases. The CDR3 consists of 14 residues. Germline CDR1 SGHNT, CDR2 YENEEA. The CDR3 nucleotides read TGTGCAAGCCCCCTAGCGGGGGGGGTCAACGAGCAGTACTTC. It yields the protein CASPLAGGVNEQYF.

The V gene is TRBV6-1, the J gene TRBJ2-3; D is tentatively TRBD1 or TRBD2 (5 bases each). Germline assignment: CDR1 MNHNS and CDR2 SASEGT. This CDR3 is built from 14 residues. The V end lost 5 bases, the J end lost 3 bases, and 12 bases lay between the germline ends. CDR3 region: CASSHEGRTDTQYF. Here the CDR3 DNA reads TGTGCCAGCAGTCATGAGGGGCGGACAGATACGCAGTATTTT.